The 26 T cell receptor beta chains reported below all come from one sample, sequenced in a study of blood T cell repertoires in COVID-19 (dated by TCRdb to between 2020 and 2021). Preparation of the library involved the immunoSEQ multiplex PCR assay. TCRdb mirrors the immuneACCESS table, restricted to in-frame sequences. Some clones are absent from its copies; in checked studies, under half trace to an unresolved V gene, and the reason for the others is unknown. The sample records about 100,000 clones, around four fifths of which are singletons. The ten largest clones take up 10% to 15% of the sample. Sequencing used peripheral blood. These receptors all stem from a man aged 50-59 years with active or convalescent COVID-19.

The J gene is TRBJ2-5, the V gene TRBV28; weak D call: TRBD2 (6 bases). The CDR3 has 15 residues. Looked up from germline, CDR1 is MDHEN and CDR2 is SYDVKM. V lost 4 bases and J lost 0, with 12 bases in between. The DNA for the CDR3 is TGTGCCAGCAGTTCTAGCGCCCTAAACCAAGAGACCCAGTACTTC. This translates into CASSSSALNQETQYF.

In the case of this clone: This sequence may be a read error, since a much larger clone differs from it by one base. Within the sample, other DNA sequences also encode this same CDR3. The chain employs TRBV7-3 and TRBJ1-1; TRBD1 aligns across 9 bases. CDR1 and CDR2 (germline): SGHTA, FQGTGA. The CDR3 is 14 residues long. The trim removed 3 bases at V and 1 base at J, leaving 0 bases unmatched. The CDR3 loop is CASSLGQGNTEAFF. CDR3 in DNA: TGTGCCAGCAGCTTGGGACAGGGGAACACTGAAGCTTTCTTT.

This clone occurred once. The rearrangement uses TRBV6-5 and TRBJ2-7; TRBD2 might be the D (6 bases). The length of the CDR3 is 14 residues. Germline V gives CDR1 MNHEY, CDR2 SVGAGI. V was clipped by 8 bases and J by 0 bases, with 14 bases between them. This CDR3 reads CASQTGTYSYEQYF. Here the CDR3 DNA reads TGTGCCAGCCAGACCGGGACTTACTCCTACGAGCAGTACTTC.

This chain connects TRBV7-2 to TRBJ1-1; TRBD1 agrees at 7 bases. The CDR3 contains 15 residues. CDR1 SGHTA and CDR2 FQGNSA come from the germline V gene. Unmatched junction bases numbered 5, after V lost 3 bases and J lost 1 base. The CDR3 DNA is TGTGCCAGCAGCTTCTCCGGGACAGCGAACACTGAAGCTTTCTTT. Its translation is CASSFSGTANTEAFF. Full variable domain (missing parts from reference TRBV7-2 and TRBJ1-1): GAGVSQSPSNKVTEKGKDVELRCDPISGHTALYWYRQSLGQGLEFLIYFQGNSAPDKSGLPSDRFSAERTGGSVSTLTIQRTQQEDSAVYLCASSFSGTANTEAFFGQGTRLTVV.

This rearrangement joins TRBV5-8 to TRBJ1-6; the D is unclear. There are 13 residues in the CDR3. Trimming took off 1 base at V and 5 bases at J, with 4 bases between the two ends. From germline, CDR1 is SGHTS and CDR2 YDEGEE. The CDR3 loop is CASSLSHNSPLHF. The DNA for the CDR3 is TGTGCCAGCAGCTTGAGCCATAATTCACCCCTCCACTTT.

V usage is TRBV5-1 and J usage is TRBJ2-2; D ambiguous. The CDR3 spans 13 residues. Trimming removed 7 bases at V and 4 bases at J, with 11 bases between. Germline loops: CDR1 SGHRS, CDR2 YFSETQ. The CDR3 DNA is TGCGCCAGCGTTAGAGATAGCACCGGGGAGCTGTTTTTT. The encoded protein is CASVRDSTGELFF. Supplemented by reference TRBV5-1 and TRBJ2-2, the full variable domain reads KAGVTQTPRYLIKTRGQQVTLSCSPISGHRSVSWYQQTPGQGLQFLFEYFSETQRNKGNFPGRFSGRQFSNSRSEMNVSTLELGDSALYLCASVRDSTGELFFGEGSRLTVL.

This chain's CDR3 is CASSVQGYEQFF. The DNA for the CDR3 is TGTGCCAGCAGCGTACAGGGATATGAGCAGTTCTTC. The V gene is TRBV9, the J gene TRBJ2-1, with D tentatively TRBD1 (5 bases). V gave up 1 base and J gave up 8 bases, with 7 bases separating them. Per germline, CDR1 SGDLS and CDR2 YYNGEE. CDR3 size: 12 residues.

A few counts support this clone. J is TRBJ2-7 and V is TRBV7-8; D gene ambiguous. CDR3 size: 11 residues. Germline V CDR1 and CDR2: SGHVS, FQNEAQ. The germline V and J ends were trimmed by 3 bases and 4 bases, with 4 bases remaining between them. CDR3 DNA: TGTGCCAGCAGCTTTACTTACGAGCAGTACTTC. This encodes CASSFTYEQYF.

This chain links TRBV3-1 (or the pseudogene TRBV3-2) with TRBJ1-2; D ambiguous. Trimming removed 0 bases at V and 6 bases at J, with 11 bases between. This CDR3 has 14 amino acids. The germline CDR1 and CDR2 sequences are LGHDT and YNNKEL (reference sequence). The CDR3 here is CASSQDPGRHGYTF. CDR3 bases: TGTGCCAGCAGCCAAGATCCGGGTAGGCATGGCTACACCTTC.

The chain couples TRBV7-2 to TRBJ2-5; 7 bases are shared with TRBD2. Germline-derived CDR1 and CDR2 are SGHTA and FQGNSA. The ends lost 5 bases at V and 2 bases at J; junction bases unmatched: 2. The CDR3 contains 13 residues. The CDR3 region is CASSPGLQETQYF. CDR3 nucleotides: TGTGCCAGCAGCCCGGGACTACAAGAGACCCAGTACTTC.

This chain uses TRBV5-6 with TRBJ1-6, with a weak D call TRBD1 (6 bases). The germline V gene has CDR1 SGHDT and CDR2 YYEEEE. Between the trimmed V and J ends, which lost 4 bases and 10 bases, there was a span of 15 bases. This CDR3 region has 14 residues. The chain's CDR3 is CASSARNRASPLHF. The DNA of the CDR3 is TGTGCCAGCAGCGCAAGGAACAGGGCCTCACCCCTCCACTTT.

This chain links TRBV7-8 with TRBJ2-3; D remains ambiguous. Germline values: CDR1 SGHVS, CDR2 FQNEAQ. CDR3 size: 14 residues. With 2 bases removed from V and 2 bases from J, the gap between germline ends came to 8 bases. CDR3 region: CASSLILNTDTQYF. CDR3 coding DNA: TGTGCCAGCAGCTTAATACTGAACACAGATACGCAGTATTTT.

V is TRBV2 and J is TRBJ1-5; D uncertain. V lost 8 bases, J lost 0 bases, and 5 bases lay in between. The CDR3 length is 12 residues. Germline assignment: CDR1 SNHLY and CDR2 FYNNEI. The DNA of the CDR3 is TGTGCCAGCCGGAGTAGCAATCAGCCCCAGCATTTT. Amino acid sequence: CASRSSNQPQHF.

The chain couples TRBV29-1 to TRBJ2-7; 8 bases line up with TRBD1. Losses at the gene ends were 5 bases for V and 5 bases for J; bases not matched to a gene: 11. CDR1 SQVTM and CDR2 ANQGSEA come from the germline V gene. This CDR3 is built from 14 residues. The CDR3 nucleotides are TGCAGCGTTCTAAGGGACAGGTACAACGACGAGCAGTACTTC. It yields the protein CSVLRDRYNDEQYF.

The chain links TRBV2 to TRBJ1-1; D unresolved. The V and J ends lost 8 bases and 0 bases respectively, with 7 bases between them. Looked up from germline, CDR1 is SNHLY and CDR2 is FYNNEI. CDR3 length: 12 amino acids. Written as DNA, the CDR3 is TGTGCCAGCGCAGAATTGAACACTGAAGCTTTCTTT. Translating gives CASAELNTEAFF.

The chain links TRBV5-1 to TRBJ2-7; D uncertain. The CDR3 length is 14 residues. The V end lost 1 base, the J end lost 4 bases, and 12 bases lay between the germline ends. Germline V gene sequence: CDR1 SGHRS, CDR2 YFSETQ. Written as DNA, the CDR3 is TGCGCCAGCAGCTTGTACAACCACCCGTACGAGCAGTACTTC. It translates to CASSLYNHPYEQYF.

The chain joins TRBV11-3 to TRBJ2-7, with D perhaps TRBD2 (5 bases). Trimming removed 5 bases at V and 3 bases at J, with 11 bases between. Germline CDR1 is SGHNT and CDR2 is YENEEA. CDR3 length: 13 residues. The CDR3 nucleotides read TGTGCCAGCAGCGAGAACGGGGACTACGAGCAGTACTTC. It specifies CASSENGDYEQYF.

This sequence joins TRBV7-8 and TRBJ2-7; a possible D gene is TRBD2 (7 bases). This CDR3 is built from 14 residues. Germline V gene data show CDR1 as SGHVS and CDR2 as FQNEAQ. V lost 4 bases and J lost 5, with 15 bases in between. CDR3 sequence: CASSWGGRADEQYF. In DNA, the CDR3 is TGTGCCAGCAGCTGGGGGGGCAGGGCGGACGAGCAGTACTTC.

As for this clone: This specimen includes other DNA sequences encoding the same CDR3. The chain has TRBV7-8 and TRBJ1-2; perhaps TRBD1 as D (5 bases). V lost 3 bases to trimming and J lost 2 bases, with 7 bases between them. Germline V lookup: CDR1 SGHVS, CDR2 FQNEAQ. CDR3 size: 13 residues. The CDR3 DNA sequence: TGTGCCAGCAGCTTGGGGGGGAACTATGGCTACACCTTC. Its protein is CASSLGGNYGYTF.

Only one count was recorded for this clone. This chain joins TRBV23-1 and TRBJ2-3; perhaps TRBD1 as D (6 bases). TRBV23-1 is identified as an open reading frame with a role that is uncertain. The CDR3 is made up of 18 amino acids. V lost 5 bases to trimming and J lost 0 bases, with 21 bases between them. Written as DNA, the CDR3 is TGCGCCAGCAGTGGGACACCTGGACTTTCATCTAGCACAGATACGCAGTATTTT. It encodes CASSGTPGLSSSTDTQYF.

The chain has TRBV2 and TRBJ1-1, with D perhaps matching TRBD1 (5 bases). Between the trimmed V and J ends, which lost 7 bases and 0 bases, there was a span of 9 bases. CDR1 SNHLY and CDR2 FYNNEI come from the germline V gene. The CDR3 covers 13 residues. CDR3 in amino acids: CASTMTVNTEAFF. The CDR3, as DNA: TGTGCCAGCACCATGACAGTGAACACTGAAGCTTTCTTT.

This sequence joins TRBV18 and TRBJ2-2; a weak D match, TRBD2 (6 bases). The CDR3 is made up of 15 amino acids. V was pared by 6 bases and J by 5 bases, with 16 bases between. The germline V gene encodes CDR1 KGHSH and CDR2 LQKENI. The DNA of the CDR3 is TGTGCCAGCTCCCCCGGCGGGATAGGTACCGGGGAGCTGTTTTTT. As protein: CASSPGGIGTGELFF. Drawing the rest from reference TRBV18 and TRBJ2-2, the complete variable domain is NAGVMQNPRHLVRRRGQEARLRCSPMKGHSHVYWYRQLPEEGLKFMVYLQKENIIDESGMPKERFSAEFPKEGPSILRIQQVVRGDSAAYFCASSPGGIGTGELFFGEGSRLTVL.

V and J are TRBV19 and TRBJ2-7; D ambiguous. Germline CDR1 is LNHDA and CDR2 is SQIVND (reference sequence). V was trimmed by 1 base and J by 4 bases, leaving 11 bases between them. The CDR3 loop spans 14 amino acids. The CDR3 reads CASSIGLQLYEQYF. The DNA for the CDR3 is TGTGCCAGTAGTATAGGTCTCCAACTTTACGAGCAGTACTTC.

The chain is built from TRBV29-1 and TRBJ2-2; tentative D call: TRBD1 (6 bases). Deletions cut 6 bases from V and 4 bases from J, with 18 bases between. The CDR3 runs to 15 residues. The germline V gene encodes CDR1 SQVTM and CDR2 ANQGSEA. CDR3 residues: CSVLGIGTTTGELFF. The CDR3 DNA follows: TGCAGCGTATTAGGAATAGGGACAACCACCGGGGAGCTGTTTTTT.

V and J are TRBV19 and TRBJ1-5; 7 nucleotides agree with TRBD1. The CDR3 has 17 residues. Germline V lookup: CDR1 LNHDA, CDR2 SQIVND (reference sequence). J was trimmed by 0 bases and V by 5 bases; bases with no gene match: 10. The CDR3 sequence: CASSRRDSRYSNQPQHF. CDR3 in DNA: TGTGCCAGTAGTCGCCGGGACAGTCGTTATAGCAATCAGCCCCAGCATTTT.

The V and J genes are TRBV6-2 or TRBV6-3 and TRBJ1-1, with D perhaps matching TRBD1 (5 bases). This CDR3 is built from 13 residues. In germline, CDR1 is MNHEY, CDR2 SVGEGT. Trimming took off 6 bases at V and 2 bases at J, with 10 bases between the two ends. The CDR3 nucleotides read TGTGCCAGCAGCAGACAGTTAAACACTGAAGCTTTCTTT. Encoded protein: CASSRQLNTEAFF.